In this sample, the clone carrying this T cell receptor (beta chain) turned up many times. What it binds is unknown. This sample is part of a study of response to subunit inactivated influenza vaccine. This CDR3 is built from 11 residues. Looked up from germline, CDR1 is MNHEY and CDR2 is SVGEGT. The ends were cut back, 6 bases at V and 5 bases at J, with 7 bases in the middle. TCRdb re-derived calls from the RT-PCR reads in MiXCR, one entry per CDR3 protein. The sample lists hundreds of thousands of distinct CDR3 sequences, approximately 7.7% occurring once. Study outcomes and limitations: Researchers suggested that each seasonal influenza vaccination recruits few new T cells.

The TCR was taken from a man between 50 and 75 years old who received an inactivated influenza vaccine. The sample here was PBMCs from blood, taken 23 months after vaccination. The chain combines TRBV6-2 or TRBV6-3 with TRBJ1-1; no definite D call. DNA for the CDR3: TGTGCCAGCAGCCTGTTGACTGAAGCTTTCTTT. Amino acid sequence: CASSLLTEAFF.